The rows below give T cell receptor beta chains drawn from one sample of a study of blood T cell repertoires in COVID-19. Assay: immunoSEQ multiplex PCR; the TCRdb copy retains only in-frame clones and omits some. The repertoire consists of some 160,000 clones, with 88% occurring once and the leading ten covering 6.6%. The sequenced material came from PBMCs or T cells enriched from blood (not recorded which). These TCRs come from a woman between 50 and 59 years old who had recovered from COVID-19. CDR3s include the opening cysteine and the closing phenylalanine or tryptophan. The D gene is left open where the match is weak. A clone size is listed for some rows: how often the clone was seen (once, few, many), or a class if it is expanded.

CDR3 DNA: TGTGCCAGTAGTATAGATGGTGCCGGGAGTTCACCCCTCCACTTT
CDR3 protein: CASSIDGAGSSPLHF
J gene: TRBJ1-6
CDR3 length: 15
D gene: .
clone size: .
V gene: TRBV19

CDR3 DNA: TGTGCCAGTAGTATGAGCGGGACCAATGAGCAGTTCTTC
CDR3 protein: CASSMSGTNEQFF
J gene: TRBJ2-1
CDR3 length: 13
D gene: TRBD2
clone size: .
V gene: TRBV19

CDR3 DNA: TGTGCCAGCAGCCTGGACAAGAACACTGAAGCTTTCTTT
CDR3 protein: CASSLDKNTEAFF
J gene: TRBJ1-1
CDR3 length: 13
D gene: .
clone size: .
V gene: TRBV6-4

CDR3 DNA: TGTGCCAGCAGTGCATGGTCGTCTGTTGGAGTGAACACTGAAGCTTTCTTT
CDR3 protein: CASSAWSSVGVNTEAFF
J gene: TRBJ1-1
CDR3 length: 17
D gene: .
clone size: .
V gene: TRBV6-2/TRBV6-3

CDR3 DNA: TGTGCCAGCAGTGAAGAGAGGCCTCAGCCCCAGCATTTT
CDR3 protein: CASSEERPQPQHF
J gene: TRBJ1-5
CDR3 length: 13
D gene: .
clone size: .
V gene: TRBV6-1

CDR3 DNA: TGTGCCAGTAGTTTAACAGGGGGCTTAGCAGATACGCAGTATTTT
CDR3 protein: CASSLTGGLADTQYF
J gene: TRBJ2-3
CDR3 length: 15
D gene: TRBD1
clone size: once
V gene: TRBV19

CDR3 DNA: TGTGCCAGCAGCCTGACAGGCACAGATACGCAGTATTTT
CDR3 protein: CASSLTGTDTQYF
J gene: TRBJ2-3
CDR3 length: 13
D gene: .
clone size: .
V gene: TRBV27

CDR3 DNA: TGTGCCAGCAGCTTGGTAGGTGACGGGGGAGCCGAGCAGTACTTC
CDR3 protein: CASSLVGDGGAEQYF
J gene: TRBJ2-7
CDR3 length: 15
D gene: .
clone size: .
V gene: TRBV5-6

CDR3 DNA: TGTGCCAGCAGCGTAGATGGAGGCGGGGGGGCCACTGAAGCTTTCTTT
CDR3 protein: CASSVDGGGGATEAFF
J gene: TRBJ1-1
CDR3 length: 16
D gene: .
clone size: many
V gene: TRBV9

CDR3 DNA: TGCGCCAGCAGCCCCGGAGTCGGGCAGGGAAATGGAGAGACCCAGTACTTC
CDR3 protein: CASSPGVGQGNGETQYF
J gene: TRBJ2-5
CDR3 length: 17
D gene: .
clone size: .
V gene: TRBV4-3

CDR3 DNA: TGTGCTAGTGGTTTGGAGGAAGCGGGGGAGCAGTACTTC
CDR3 protein: CASGLEEAGEQYF
J gene: TRBJ2-7
CDR3 length: 13
D gene: TRBD2
clone size: .
V gene: TRBV12-5

CDR3 DNA: TGTGCCTGGAGTAGGCGGGTCGGCTACACCTTC
CDR3 protein: CAWSRRVGYTF
J gene: TRBJ1-2
CDR3 length: 11
D gene: .
clone size: .
V gene: TRBV30

CDR3 DNA: TGTGCCAGCAGTGACAGGTCAGGGTTGAGAACTAATGAAAAACTGTTTTTT
CDR3 protein: CASSDRSGLRTNEKLFF
J gene: TRBJ1-4
CDR3 length: 17
D gene: .
clone size: .
V gene: TRBV2

CDR3 DNA: TGCGCCAGCAGCATTACGACAGGGATGTCCTACAATGAGCAGTTCTTC
CDR3 protein: CASSITTGMSYNEQFF
J gene: TRBJ2-1
CDR3 length: 16
D gene: TRBD1
clone size: .
V gene: TRBV5-1

CDR3 DNA: TGTGCCAGCAGTGCACAGGGGGCTGCGCGGGAGACCCAGTACTTC
CDR3 protein: CASSAQGAARETQYF
J gene: TRBJ2-5
CDR3 length: 15
D gene: TRBD1
clone size: .
V gene: TRBV25-1

CDR3 DNA: TGTGCCAGCAGCTTTTTTATTGGGACAGGGGGCGGCTACACCTTC
CDR3 protein: CASSFFIGTGGGYTF
J gene: TRBJ1-2
CDR3 length: 15
D gene: TRBD1
clone size: .
V gene: TRBV9

CDR3 DNA: TGTGCCACCCGACCTTCGCCGGGATCTCTCTACGAGCAGTACTTC
CDR3 protein: CATRPSPGSLYEQYF
J gene: TRBJ2-7
CDR3 length: 15
D gene: .
clone size: .
V gene: TRBV5-5

CDR3 DNA: TGTGCCAGCTCACCAACACAGAATTCTAATGAAAAACTGTTTTTT
CDR3 protein: CASSPTQNSNEKLFF
J gene: TRBJ1-4
CDR3 length: 15
D gene: .
clone size: .
V gene: TRBV18

CDR3 DNA: TGTGCCAGCTCGGACCGGGATGTTTTTTACAATGAGCAGTTCTTC
CDR3 protein: CASSDRDVFYNEQFF
J gene: TRBJ2-1
CDR3 length: 15
D gene: .
clone size: .
V gene: TRBV11-3

CDR3 DNA: TGTGCCAGCAGCAAGACAGGGGGACTAAATTATGGCTACACCTTC
CDR3 protein: CASSKTGGLNYGYTF
J gene: TRBJ1-2
CDR3 length: 15
D gene: TRBD1
clone size: .
V gene: TRBV6-5

CDR3 DNA: TGTGCCAGCAGCTCTCACCAAGGGGCCTCCCAGGTGCAGTACTTC
CDR3 protein: CASSSHQGASQVQYF
J gene: TRBJ2-7
CDR3 length: 15
D gene: .
clone size: .
V gene: TRBV5-4

CDR3 DNA: TGTGCCAGCAGCTTGACTGTTTACTATGGCTACACCTTC
CDR3 protein: CASSLTVYYGYTF
J gene: TRBJ1-2
CDR3 length: 13
D gene: .
clone size: few
V gene: TRBV5-6

CDR3 DNA: TGTGCCAGCAGCTGGCCACAGAAGAACACCGGGGAGCTGTTTTTT
CDR3 protein: CASSWPQKNTGELFF
J gene: TRBJ2-2
CDR3 length: 15
D gene: .
clone size: .
V gene: TRBV11-2

CDR3 DNA: TGTGCCAGCAGTTTCCAGGGGGCGCGTACTGAAGCTTTCTTT
CDR3 protein: CASSFQGARTEAFF
J gene: TRBJ1-1
CDR3 length: 14
D gene: TRBD1
clone size: .
V gene: TRBV7-2